These 23 T cell receptor beta chains came from one sample sequenced in a study of metastatic and nonmetastatic thyroid tumors. There were no patients who had received any treatment before thyroid surgery. MiXCR reprocessed the PCR reads for TCRdb. The sample yields about 15,000 clones, about 20% seen once. Specimen: blood. These receptors were taken from a female donor with papillary thyroid cancer or a benign thyroid nodule (not recorded which). Some clones in this sample may be carry-over from other donors' samples.

This clone is classed as medium-sized. The chain recombines TRBV5-1 with TRBJ2-7; TRBD1 matches at 11 bases. The junction had 7 bases not matched to a gene; V was cut back by 3 bases and J by 2 bases. CDR1 is SGHRS and CDR2 is YFSETQ in the germline V gene. This CDR3 has 16 residues. This chain's CDR3 is CASSSLPGQGAYEQYF. CDR3 DNA: TGCGCCAGCAGCTCACTCCCGGGACAGGGGGCCTACGAGCAGTACTTC.

This clone counts as medium-sized. The rearrangement uses TRBV6-1 and TRBJ2-2, with D perhaps TRBD1 (6 bases). V shed 5 bases and J shed 8 bases, with 15 bases lying between them. This CDR3 is 14 amino acids long. Looked up from germline, CDR1 is MNHNS and CDR2 is SASEGT. The CDR3 nucleotides read TGTGCCAGCAGTCCCCTTGGGACAATGGGGGAGCTGTTTTTT. Its translation is CASSPLGTMGELFF.

This clone was counted many times. This chain links TRBV4-3 with TRBJ2-2, with TRBD2 matching over 7 bases. This CDR3 is built from 15 residues. Germline CDR1 and CDR2: LGHNA and YSLEER. Trimming removed 4 bases from V and 5 bases from J; junction bases left unmatched: 7. The CDR3 bases are TGCGCCAGCAGCCTGGGGGGAGGGCAGACCGGGGAGCTGTTTTTT. Its protein product is CASSLGGGQTGELFF.

This clone was observed a few times. The V gene is TRBV6-2 or TRBV6-3, the J gene TRBJ2-7, with 8 bases fitting TRBD1. Germline V lookup: CDR1 MNHEY, CDR2 SVGEGT. Trimming at V came to 2 bases and at J to 2 bases, leaving 8 bases not matched to a gene. The CDR3 spans 16 residues. The CDR3 coding sequence is TGTGCCAGCAGTTACGATCTGACAGGGGAGACCTACGAGCAGTACTTC. Translation gives CASSYDLTGETYEQYF.

This clone was observed many times. The V call is TRBV3-1, the J call TRBJ2-2; 7 positions agree with TRBD1. The CDR3 spans 13 residues. V was clipped by 10 bases and J by 3 bases; unmatched bases: 5. Germline lookup yields CDR1 LGHDT and CDR2 YNNKEL (reference sequence). The CDR3 reads CANQTGYTGELFF. CDR3 in DNA: TGTGCCAACCAGACAGGGTACACCGGGGAGCTGTTTTTT. Filled out from reference TRBV3-1 and TRBJ2-2, the complete variable domain reads DTAVSQTPKYLVTQMGNDKSIKCEQNLGHDTMYWYKQDSKKFLKIMFSYNNKELIINETVPNRFSPKSPDKAHLNLHINSLELGDSAVYFCANQTGYTGELFFGEGSRLTVL.

Points on this clone: A read error may account for a junction end that differs from germline. V usage is TRBV28 and J usage is TRBJ2-3; D is possibly TRBD2 (5 bases). Germline loops: CDR1 MDHEN, CDR2 SYDVKM. This CDR3 has 13 amino acids. The CDR3 sequence: CASGVGSTDTHYF. The CDR3 coding sequence is TGTGCCAGCGGTGTGGGGAGCACAGATACGCATTATTTT.

In its sample, this clone was seen a few times. The junction departs from germline at one end; a sequencing error may be responsible. The chain couples TRBV19 to TRBJ2-1, with 7 nucleotides matching TRBD2. The germline V gene encodes CDR1 LNHDA and CDR2 SQIVND (reference sequence). There are 16 residues in the CDR3. The CDR3 DNA sequence: TGTGCCAGTATCCCTGTGGCGGGAGAAGTGTTGGATGATCAGTTCTTC. Its protein is CASIPVAGEVLDDQFF.

The chain employs TRBV11-2 and TRBJ2-2, with 7 bases that match TRBD2. The germline CDR1 and CDR2 sequences are SGHAT and FQNNGV. With V trimmed by 1 base and J by 4 bases, 9 bases remained unmatched. The CDR3 length is 17 residues. DNA of the CDR3: TGTGCCAGCAGCTTAGTGGGCGGGGGACCGATCACCGGGGAGCTGTTTTTT. It specifies CASSLVGGGPITGELFF.

This clone was seen a single time. A junction end diverges from the germline sequence, so it may reflect a read error. The gene calls are TRBV30 and TRBJ1-4; D is undetermined. Per germline, CDR1 GTSNPN and CDR2 SVGIG (reference sequence). There are 13 residues in the CDR3. The CDR3 DNA reads as TGTGCCTGGAGTCAGGCGTTGAACGAAAAACTTTTTTTT. This translates into CAWSQALNEKLFF.

This clone was seen at least ten times. The chain is built from TRBV20-1 and TRBJ2-5; 7 bases align to TRBD2. Per germline, CDR1 DFQATT and CDR2 SNEGSKA (reference sequence). V gave up 3 bases and J gave up 5 bases; unmatched junction bases: 3. CDR3 size: 12 residues. The CDR3 spells CSASGRRETQYF. In nucleotides, the CDR3 is TGCAGTGCTAGCGGGAGGAGGGAGACCCAGTACTTC.

In its sample, this clone ranks as medium-sized (0.01 to 0.1%). In nucleotides, the CDR3 is TGTGCCAGTAACGCACAGGGGGAGACCCAGTACTTC. It translates to CASNAQGETQYF. V and J are TRBV19 and TRBJ2-5; 7 bases are shared with TRBD1. Looked up from germline, CDR1 is LNHDA and CDR2 is SQIVND (reference sequence). The CDR3 covers 12 residues. Trimming took 7 bases from V and 5 from J; bases not matched to a gene: 4.

This clone was counted between two and nine times. The rearrangement links TRBV5-4 to TRBJ2-1; TRBD2 agrees at 14 bases. Trimming removed 3 bases from V and 12 bases from J; junction bases left unmatched: 8. Germline V gives CDR1 SGHNT, CDR2 YYREEE (reference sequence). The CDR3 consists of 15 residues. CDR3 region: CASSSAGLAGVGQFF. The CDR3 DNA sequence: TGTGCCAGCAGCTCAGCGGGACTAGCGGGAGTGGGGCAGTTCTTC.

This clone was counted ten times or more. This sequence joins TRBV13 and TRBJ2-7; 12 bases line up with TRBD2. The CDR3 extends over 18 amino acids. Germline V gene sequence: CDR1 PRHDT, CDR2 FYEKMQ (reference sequence). V gave up 0 bases and J gave up 3 bases; unmatched junction bases: 9. The CDR3 DNA sequence: TGTGCCAGCAGCTTAGGCCTGACTAGCGGGAGCCTTTTCTACGAGCAGTACTTC. Residues: CASSLGLTSGSLFYEQYF.

For this clone: The germline gene is not matched at one end of the junction; a read error may be the cause. This chain joins TRBV7-3 and TRBJ2-1; no clear D. The CDR3 extends over 13 amino acids. Germline-derived CDR1 and CDR2 are SGHTA and FQGTGA. In nucleotides, the CDR3 is TGTGCCAGCAGCTTAGAGTTAGACACTGAGCACTTCTTC. Amino acid sequence: CASSLELDTEHFF.

This clone was observed many times. Other DNA variants within this sample encode the same CDR3. This chain links TRBV6-1 with TRBJ1-4; a weak D match, TRBD1 (5 bases). The CDR3 covers 15 residues. The germline V gene encodes CDR1 MNHNS and CDR2 SASEGT. The germline V and J ends were trimmed by 2 bases and 2 bases, with 9 bases remaining between them. The CDR3 region is CASSEQGSTNEKLFF. The CDR3 bases are TGTGCCAGCAGTGAACAGGGTAGTACTAATGAAAAACTGTTTTTT.

This clone was seen more than once but under ten times. The chain joins TRBV6-1 to TRBJ1-1, with a possible D match to TRBD1 (6 bases). This CDR3 is 14 amino acids long. The germline V gene has CDR1 MNHNS and CDR2 SASEGT. The V and J ends lost 3 bases and 5 bases respectively, with 13 bases between them. CDR3 amino acids: CASSDFTGRTEAFF. The CDR3 DNA is TGTGCCAGCAGTGATTTTACAGGGAGGACTGAAGCTTTCTTT.

By sample share, this clone is medium-sized (0.01 to 0.1%). The J gene is TRBJ2-2, the V gene TRBV11-3; D uncertain. V was pared by 1 base and J by 2 bases, with 8 bases between. Germline CDR1 and CDR2: SGHNT and YENEEA. The CDR3 is 15 residues long. In nucleotides, the CDR3 is TGTGCCAGCAGCTTAGTTTTTCAAAACACCGGGGAGCTGTTTTTT. As protein: CASSLVFQNTGELFF.

This clone has only one observation. The chain is built from TRBV11-3 and TRBJ2-2; D is unclear. V dropped 3 bases and J dropped 5 bases, with 10 bases sitting between them. Germline CDR1 SGHNT, CDR2 YENEEA. The CDR3 extends over 14 amino acids. CDR3: CASSFGLTTGELFF. The CDR3 DNA follows: TGTGCCAGCAGCTTTGGCCTAACTACCGGGGAGCTGTTTTTT.

This clone was recorded many times. It may be a read error: a sequence one base away is much more abundant. The chain carries TRBV2 and TRBJ2-7; 8 positions match TRBD1. Germline assignment: CDR1 SNHLY and CDR2 FYNNEI. This CDR3 has 13 residues. CDR3 nucleotides: TGTGCCAGCAGCGTTGGACAGGGCTACAAGCAGTACTTC. Translation: CASSVGQGYKQYF.

The V and J genes are TRBV6-1 and TRBJ1-2; tentative D call: TRBD1 (5 bases). The CDR3 contains 16 residues. The germline V gene encodes CDR1 MNHNS and CDR2 SASEGT. Trimming stripped 6 bases from V and 4 bases from J, with 21 bases between. The CDR3 DNA sequence: TGTGCCAGCAGCCAACCCTCAGGGAACCCTGCCTATGGCTACACCTTC. Protein sequence: CASSQPSGNPAYGYTF.

This clone was found many times. The CDR3 spells CASETKLEANYGYTF. CDR3 nucleotide sequence: TGTGCCAGCGAAACAAAACTAGAAGCTAACTATGGCTACACCTTC. This chain joins TRBV28 and TRBJ1-2; D call uncertain. Deletions cut 8 bases from V and 0 bases from J, with 16 bases between. Per the germline V gene, CDR1 is MDHEN and CDR2 is SYDVKM. The CDR3 totals 15 residues.

A few counts support this clone. The chain joins TRBV6-1 to TRBJ2-2; D is ambiguous. CDR1 is MNHNS and CDR2 is SASEGT in the germline V gene. The V and J ends lost 6 bases and 0 bases respectively, with 8 bases between them. The length of the CDR3 is 14 residues. The CDR3 DNA reads TGTGCCAGCAGCAAATTTTCGAACACCGGGGAGCTGTTTTTT. Its translation: CASSKFSNTGELFF.

V gene TRBV7-2 combines with J gene TRBJ2-7; D might be TRBD1 (5 bases). This CDR3 spans 14 amino acids. Germline V gene sequence: CDR1 SGHTA, CDR2 FQGNSA. With 3 bases removed from V and 6 bases from J, the gap between germline ends came to 15 bases. The CDR3 region has the DNA TGTGCCAGCAGCTTCTCGTCAGGGCAGCTCGAGCAGTACTTC. Amino acid sequence: CASSFSSGQLEQYF.